This record concerns one T cell receptor (beta chain) sequence. Its recognized antigen is unknown. No much larger clone is present one base from it, and per-base qualities are unavailable. This entry is derived from a study of T cell responses to AZD1222 COVID-19 vaccine (dated by TCRdb to the early 2020s). About the full investigation: Because spike-specific TCR depth and breadth did not differ between the two schedules, AZD1222 recipients who got a second dose at roughly 4 weeks were pooled with those who got a second dose at roughly 12 weeks. TCR sequencing was performed for about 240 trial participants, of whom 200 to 220 were given two doses of AZD1222 and some 26 were given two doses of MenACWY control vaccine. Enrollment into the trials was organized by age into subgroups of 18-55, 56-69 and 70-plus years, and those subgroups contained roughly 150, 30 and 60 TCR-sequenced participants, respectively.

CDR1 and CDR2 were assigned from the germline V gene (reference sequence) as MNHEY and SMNVEV. V is shortened by 4 bases, J by 0 bases, and the region joining them spans 11 bases. Measured from the cysteine to the phenylalanine, the CDR3 is 15 residues long. The retained sequence is limited to the CDR3, 45 bases, with the frame set at the first base. In the paper's terms, the time point label means: baseline before first vaccination. Vaccinee samples came from UK trials COV001 and COV002, including a single-blind randomized controlled phase 2/3 trial of AZD1222 (ChAdOx1 nCoV-19) in healthy adults. For TCRbeta chain sequencing, PBMC samples were collected from trial participants at day 0 and at day 28 after the second dose. The research as a whole found: Epitopes outside the regions mutated in the B.1.351 and B.1.1.7 variants were reportedly recognized by nearly half of the unique spike-specific TCRs. Because no samples from the day 14 peak response were available, repertoires could be characterized only after the peak T cell response. CD4 TCRs associated with the vaccine covered the entire spike protein, and the dominant responses were in regions 160-218 and 743-854. Conclusions about previously exposed vaccinees are limited, since just 5 or 6 AZD1222 recipients were seropositive for SARS-CoV-2 at baseline. Participants were mostly white British and included more females than males, and it was suggested by the authors that clonal diversity may have been underestimated. After two AZD1222 doses, both the breadth and the depth of spike-specific TCRs were significantly higher than at day 0 and than in MenACWY recipients. The 56-69-year group was small, and its depth increase did not reach significance, likely because of low power.

The CDR3 regions of human TCRbeta chains were analyzed by immunosequencing. The study's own analysis went as follows. Repertoire TCRs were matched against a reference library of SARS-CoV-2-specific TCRs generated with the MIRA antigen-specificity platform. Breadth was defined as the fraction of unique TCRs that were SARS-CoV-2-associated. Depth was defined as the fraction of total T cells that were SARS-CoV-2-associated. Using the MIRA data, every spike-specific TCR was mapped to the spike region that the TCR reacted to and assigned to either a CD4 or a CD8 class. Log10-transformed breadth and depth values were compared by one-way ANOVA with Sidak's multiple comparisons tests. The source is immuneACCESS, and TCRdb retained only in-frame sequences with V and J called. Part of the clones is not carried over; for the studies checked, unresolved V genes explain less than half of this, and the remainder is unexplained. D and trimming come from the DNA, and the V and J calls and clone size come from that table. The sample table contains about 120,000 clones; only one count was recorded for 85% to 95% of them. The ten biggest clones cover 2.5% to 3% of the sample.

The V gene is TRBV27 and the J gene is TRBJ2-3; TRBD1 could be the D gene, as 6 bases match. The source was peripheral blood, collected on day 0 of AZD1222 vaccination. The source is an adult in good health. The CDR3 loop reads CASSSWTASTDTQYF. The DNA sequence is TGTGCCAGCAGTTCATGGACAGCTAGCACAGATACGCAGTATTTT.